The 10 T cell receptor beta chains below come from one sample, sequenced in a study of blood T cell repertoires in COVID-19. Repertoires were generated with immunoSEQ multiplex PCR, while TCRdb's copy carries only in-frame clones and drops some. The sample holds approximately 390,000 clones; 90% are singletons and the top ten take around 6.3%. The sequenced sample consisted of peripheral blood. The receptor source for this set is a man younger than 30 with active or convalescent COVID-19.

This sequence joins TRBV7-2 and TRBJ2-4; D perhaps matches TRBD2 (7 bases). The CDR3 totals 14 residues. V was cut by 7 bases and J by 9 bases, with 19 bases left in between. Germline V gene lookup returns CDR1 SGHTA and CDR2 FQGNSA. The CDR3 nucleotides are TGTGCCAGCAACCTCGCGGGGGCCGGTGGCATTCAGTACTTC. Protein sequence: CASNLAGAGGIQYF.

DNA of the CDR3: TGTGCCAGCAGCCACAGTGGGCAAGAGACCCAGTACTTC. It encodes CASSHSGQETQYF. The V and J genes are TRBV7-3 and TRBJ2-5; D unclear. The germline V gene encodes CDR1 SGHTA and CDR2 FQGTGA. With 5 bases removed from V and 2 bases from J, the gap between germline ends came to 9 bases. CDR3 length: 13 residues.

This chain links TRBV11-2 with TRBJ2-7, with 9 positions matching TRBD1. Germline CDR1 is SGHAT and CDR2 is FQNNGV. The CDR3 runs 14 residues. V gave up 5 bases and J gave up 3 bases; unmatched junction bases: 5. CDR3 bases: TGTGCCAGCAGCGCGGGACAGGGCGGCTACGAGCAGTACTTC. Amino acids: CASSAGQGGYEQYF.

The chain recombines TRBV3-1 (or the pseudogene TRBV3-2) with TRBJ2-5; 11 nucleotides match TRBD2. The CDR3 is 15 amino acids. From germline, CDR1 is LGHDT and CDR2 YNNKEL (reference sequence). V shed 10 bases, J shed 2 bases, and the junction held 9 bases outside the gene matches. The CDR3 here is CATQRLAGYQETQYF. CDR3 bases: TGTGCCACTCAACGACTAGCGGGATATCAAGAGACCCAGTACTTC.

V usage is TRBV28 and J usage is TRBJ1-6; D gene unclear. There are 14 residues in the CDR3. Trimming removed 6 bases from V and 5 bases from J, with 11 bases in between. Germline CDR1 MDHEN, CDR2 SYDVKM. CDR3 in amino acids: CASRPDTHNSPLHF. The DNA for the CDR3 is TGTGCCAGCAGACCCGACACCCATAATTCACCCCTCCACTTT.

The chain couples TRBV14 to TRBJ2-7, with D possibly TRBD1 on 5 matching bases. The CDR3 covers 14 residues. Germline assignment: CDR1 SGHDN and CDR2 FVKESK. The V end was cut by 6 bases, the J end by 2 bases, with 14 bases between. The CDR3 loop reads CASSDLAGPYEQYF. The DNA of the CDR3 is TGTGCCAGCAGTGATCTGGCAGGGCCCTACGAGCAGTACTTC.

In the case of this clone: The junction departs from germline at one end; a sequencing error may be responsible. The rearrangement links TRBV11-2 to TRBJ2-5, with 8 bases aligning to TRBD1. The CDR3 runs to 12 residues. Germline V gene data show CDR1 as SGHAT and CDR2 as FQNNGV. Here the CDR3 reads CASSLDRGQEDF. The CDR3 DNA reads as TGTGCCAGCAGCTTAGATCGGGGACAGGAAGACTTC.

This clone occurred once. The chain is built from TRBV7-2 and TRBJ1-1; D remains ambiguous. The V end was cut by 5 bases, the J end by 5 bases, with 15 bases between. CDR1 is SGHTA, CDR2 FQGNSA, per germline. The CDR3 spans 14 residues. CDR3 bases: TGTGCCAGCAGCCGGATCGAGGTCAGTACTGAAGCTTTCTTT. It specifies CASSRIEVSTEAFF.

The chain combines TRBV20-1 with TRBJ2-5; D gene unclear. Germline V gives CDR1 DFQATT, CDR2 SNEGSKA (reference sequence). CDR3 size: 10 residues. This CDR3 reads CRTSQETQYF. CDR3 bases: TGCAGAACGAGCCAAGAGACCCAGTACTTC.

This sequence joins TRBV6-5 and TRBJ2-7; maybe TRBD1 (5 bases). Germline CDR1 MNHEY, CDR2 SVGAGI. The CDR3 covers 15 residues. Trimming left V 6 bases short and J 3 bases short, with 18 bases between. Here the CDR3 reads CASSRTGSRDYEQYF. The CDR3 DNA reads TGTGCCAGCAGCAGAACAGGATCCCGAGACTACGAGCAGTACTTC.